The 2 T cell receptor beta chains below all came from one sample that was sequenced in a study of regulatory T cells in long-lasting Graves disease. Relying on iRepertoire HTBI primers and Arm-PCR of CDR3 regions, the team built TCR beta libraries. TCRdb called the multiplex PCR reads again in MiXCR, with one record for every CDR3 protein. The data contain about 340,000 distinct CDR3 sequences, about 18% of them singletons. Time point of the sample: persistent/refractory GD, antithyroid drugs over 5 years with positive TRAb. PBMC RNA served as the TCR library source. This sample comprised peripheral blood mononuclear cells (PBMCs), obtained when the disease was refractory, from a patient treated with antithyroid drugs. The receptors stem from a female donor with Graves disease.

The J gene is TRBJ2-3, the V gene TRBV20-1; 10 bases line up with TRBD1. This CDR3 spans 17 amino acids. Germline values: CDR1 DFQATT, CDR2 SNEGSKA (reference sequence). After removal of 4 bases from V and 1 base from J, the junction contained 11 bases not matched to a gene. CDR3 region: CSAKGQGSRGGTDTQYF. The CDR3 nucleotides read TGCAGTGCTAAGGGACAGGGGAGCAGAGGGGGCACAGATACGCAGTATTTT.

The chain has TRBV15 and TRBJ1-3; tentatively, D is TRBD1 (5 bases). V lost 4 bases and J 12 bases, leaving 13 bases between the germline ends. Germline CDR1 is LNHNV and CDR2 is YYDKDF (reference sequence). This CDR3 is built from 12 residues. CDR3 in amino acids: CATSKGTASIYF. In DNA, the CDR3 is TGTGCCACCAGCAAAGGGACGGCCAGCATATATTTT.